These 26 T cell receptor beta chains originate from one sample sequenced in a study of cytomegalovirus exposure and HLA in healthy donors (dated by TCRdb to 2016 to 2017). The library was generated by the immunoSEQ multiplex PCR assay. In its TCRdb copy, this immuneACCESS table keeps in-frame sequences only and misses some clones. Where compared with another copy, unresolved V genes explain less than half of these, and the others have no known cause. This sample gives some 110,000 clones in total; more than 75% of them show up just once. 4% to 6% of the sample belongs to the ten largest clones. Sequenced input: PBMCs. The receptors originated from a young man in good health and CMV-seronegative.

The sample holds a few counts of this clone. V usage is TRBV2 and J usage is TRBJ2-2; D gene ambiguous. Trimming removed 7 bases at V and 4 bases at J, with 10 bases between. CDR3 length: 13 residues. Germline V gene sequence: CDR1 SNHLY, CDR2 FYNNEI. The CDR3 region is CASNPGRTGELFF. The CDR3 nucleotides are TGTGCCAGCAATCCCGGTCGCACCGGGGAGCTGTTTTTT.

The chain uses TRBV6-5 and TRBJ2-2; 7 positions match TRBD1. Germline values: CDR1 MNHEY, CDR2 SVGAGI. J was trimmed by 1 base and V by 4 bases; bases with no gene match: 6. The CDR3 has 16 amino acids. CDR3 nucleotides: TGTGCCAGCAGTTCCCGGGACAGCTGGAACACCGGGGAGCTGTTTTTT. Residues: CASSSRDSWNTGELFF.

This chain uses TRBV6-5 with TRBJ1-2; TRBD1 is a possible D gene (6 bases). This CDR3 contains 15 residues. Trimming cost V 4 bases and J 1 base, with 13 bases left between them. Germline V gene data show CDR1 as MNHEY and CDR2 as SVGAGI. The DNA of the CDR3 is TGTGCCAGCAGTTCGCCTACAGGGTTTAACTATGGCTACACCTTC. It codes for CASSSPTGFNYGYTF.

The rearrangement joins TRBV5-8 to TRBJ1-2; D is uncertain. The CDR3 length is 16 residues. Germline lookup yields CDR1 SGHTS and CDR2 YDEGEE. V dropped 1 base and J dropped 2 bases, with 15 bases sitting between them. The CDR3 sequence is CASSLISVGRNYGYTF. CDR3 in DNA: TGTGCCAGCAGCTTGATTTCAGTGGGGAGGAACTATGGCTACACCTTC.

V and J are TRBV2 and TRBJ1-5, with D possibly TRBD1 on 5 matching bases. Germline V gene lookup returns CDR1 SNHLY and CDR2 FYNNEI. Trimming removed 6 bases at V and 0 bases at J, with 9 bases between. The CDR3 runs 14 residues. The CDR3 here is CASSRDYSNQPQHF. The DNA of the CDR3 is TGTGCCAGCAGCCGGGACTATAGCAATCAGCCCCAGCATTTT.

The chain is built from TRBV13 and TRBJ2-1; maybe TRBD2 (7 bases). V lost 2 bases, J lost 3 bases, and 20 bases lay in between. This CDR3 spans 18 amino acids. Per germline, CDR1 PRHDT and CDR2 FYEKMQ (reference sequence). The CDR3 sequence is CASSLRGREFVYYNEQFF. CDR3 DNA: TGTGCCAGCAGCTTACGGGGGCGGGAGTTTGTCTACTACAATGAGCAGTTCTTC.

This chain uses TRBV30 with TRBJ1-2; D ambiguous. Germline CDR1 and CDR2: GTSNPN and SVGIG (reference sequence). The CDR3 length is 12 residues. The V end lost 5 bases, the J end lost 6 bases, and 13 bases lay between the germline ends. In DNA form, the CDR3 reads TGTGCCTGGGAGATCGGGAGGGATGGCTACACCTTC. Its translation is CAWEIGRDGYTF.

The table lists this clone with a count of one. The rearrangement links TRBV7-2 to TRBJ1-4; D not certain. The length of the CDR3 is 16 residues. CDR1 and CDR2 from the germline V gene are SGHTA and FQGNSA. Trimming shortened V by 1 base and J by 1 base, and 10 bases separated the two germline ends. The CDR3 reads CASSLGAPGTNEKLFF. CDR3 bases: TGTGCCAGCAGCTTAGGTGCCCCCGGAACTAATGAAAAACTGTTTTTT.

This rearrangement joins TRBV30 to TRBJ1-1; tentative D call: TRBD1 (5 bases). This CDR3 has 13 residues. Per the germline V gene, CDR1 is GTSNPN and CDR2 is SVGIG (reference sequence). The ends were cut back, 1 base at V and 1 base at J, with 7 bases in the middle. The CDR3 protein is CAWSARENTEAFF. CDR3 DNA: TGTGCCTGGAGTGCCAGGGAGAACACTGAAGCTTTCTTT.

The rearrangement joins TRBV5-1 to TRBJ2-7, with D hard to call. Germline CDR1 reads SGHRS; CDR2 reads YFSETQ. Trimming pared 1 base from V and 0 bases from J, leaving 8 bases between. The CDR3 has 14 residues. CDR3 residues: CASSLLEISYEQYF. In nucleotides, the CDR3 is TGCGCCAGCAGCTTGTTAGAGATCTCCTACGAGCAGTACTTC.

A note on this clone: The sample contains more than one DNA sequence encoding this CDR3. This chain connects TRBV27 to TRBJ1-5; possibly TRBD1 for D (6 bases). Trimming removed 6 bases from V and 7 bases from J, with 10 bases in between. Germline assignment: CDR1 MNHEY and CDR2 SMNVEV (reference sequence). This CDR3 is 12 amino acids long. The CDR3 region is CASSFRGQPQHF. In DNA, the CDR3 is TGTGCCAGCAGCTTCAGGGGACAGCCCCAGCATTTT.

The V call is TRBV7-9, the J call TRBJ1-1, with D possibly TRBD1 on 5 matching bases. Germline CDR1 and CDR2: SEHNR and FQNEAQ (reference sequence). The V end lost 6 bases, the J end lost 2 bases, and 7 bases lay between the germline ends. The CDR3 has 12 residues. The CDR3: CASRTGNTEAFF. The DNA for the CDR3 is TGTGCCAGCAGAACAGGTAACACTGAAGCTTTCTTT.

This chain connects TRBV5-1 to TRBJ1-1; tentatively, D is TRBD1 (6 bases). The CDR3 runs 15 residues. The V end lost 5 bases, the J end lost 0 bases, and 14 bases lay between the germline ends. Germline V gene data show CDR1 as SGHRS and CDR2 as YFSETQ. Here the CDR3 reads CASRTGTTVNTEAFF. The CDR3 DNA follows: TGCGCCAGCAGGACAGGCACTACGGTGAACACTGAAGCTTTCTTT.

The chain is built from TRBV6-1 and TRBJ1-6, with D perhaps matching TRBD1 (5 bases). Trimming left V 2 bases short and J 7 bases short, with 24 bases between. CDR3 length: 19 amino acids. The germline V gene has CDR1 MNHNS and CDR2 SASEGT. CDR3 bases: TGTGCCAGCAGTGAATCCTTTAAGGGCCAGGGTAGTTGGAATTCACCCCTCCACTTT. Protein product: CASSESFKGQGSWNSPLHF.

This clone was picked up one time. The chain carries TRBV30 and TRBJ2-2, with TRBD1 matching 12 bases. The V gene end was trimmed by 2 bases and the J gene end by 4 bases; junction bases not matched to a gene: 5. The V gene's germline CDR1 is GTSNPN and CDR2 SVGIG (reference sequence). The CDR3 sequence is 16 residues long. The CDR3 loop is CAWSNLGQGATGELFF. DNA of the CDR3: TGTGCCTGGAGTAACCTGGGACAGGGGGCCACCGGGGAGCTGTTTTTT.

CDR3 loop: CASGRGPNQPQHF. DNA of the CDR3: TGTGCCAGCGGCAGGGGTCCCAATCAGCCCCAGCATTTT. The genes are TRBV6-5 and TRBJ1-5; the D gene is possibly TRBD1 (6 bases). Trimming removed 8 bases from V and 3 bases from J, with 11 bases in between. This CDR3 spans 13 amino acids. Germline values: CDR1 MNHEY, CDR2 SVGAGI.

The chain employs TRBV15 and TRBJ2-7; no clear D. The V and J ends lost 5 bases and 2 bases respectively, with 19 bases between them. CDR3 length: 16 amino acids. The V gene's germline CDR1 is LNHNV and CDR2 YYDKDF (reference sequence). CDR3 in amino acids: CATSRSWSPAAYEQYF. The CDR3 bases are TGTGCCACCAGCCGGAGTTGGTCGCCCGCCGCCTACGAGCAGTACTTC. The full variable domain, its missing parts supplied by reference TRBV15 and TRBJ2-7, is DAMVIQNPRYQVTQFGKPVTLSCSQTLNHNVMYWYQQKSSQAPKLLFHYYDKDFNNEADTPDNFQSRRPNTSFCFLDIRSPGLGDTAMYLCATSRSWSPAAYEQYFGPGTRLTVT.

This sequence joins TRBV18 and TRBJ1-4; D may be TRBD1 (6 bases). In germline, CDR1 is KGHSH, CDR2 LQKENI. This CDR3 spans 15 amino acids. V lost 3 bases, J lost 7 bases, and 15 bases lay in between. CDR3 DNA: TGTGCCAGCTCACCCCGGACAGTTTTAGGTGAAAAACTGTTTTTT. Amino acid sequence: CASSPRTVLGEKLFF.

CDR3 nucleotides: TGTGCCAGCAGTTCTGTTGATACGCAGTATTTT. Translating gives CASSSVDTQYF. The chain uses TRBV6-6 and TRBJ2-3; D is undetermined. Per germline, CDR1 MNHNY and CDR2 SVGAGI (reference sequence). CDR3 length: 11 amino acids. The V end was cut by 4 bases, the J end by 6 bases, with 5 bases between.

The chain employs TRBV6-4 and TRBJ2-2; unclear D gene. Germline CDR1 is MRHNA and CDR2 is SNTAGT. The CDR3 loop spans 13 amino acids. V was trimmed by 4 bases and J by 3 bases, leaving 6 bases between them. The CDR3 region is CASSASDTGELFF. The CDR3 region has the DNA TGTGCCAGCAGTGCCTCCGACACCGGGGAGCTGTTTTTT.

The chain employs TRBV5-1 and TRBJ1-2, with D maybe TRBD1 (6 bases). The CDR3 has 14 residues. Germline lookup yields CDR1 SGHRS and CDR2 YFSETQ. Trimming shortened V by 3 bases and J by 2 bases, and 11 bases separated the two germline ends. The chain's CDR3 is CASSWDTKNYGYTF. The CDR3, as DNA: TGCGCCAGCAGCTGGGACACCAAAAACTATGGCTACACCTTC.

This clone was counted once. The V gene is TRBV4-1, the J gene TRBJ1-4, with 9 bases lining up with TRBD1. V shed 3 bases, J shed 8 bases, and the junction held 10 bases outside the gene matches. Germline V CDR1 and CDR2: MGHRA, YSYEKL. The CDR3 contains 16 residues. CDR3 DNA: TGCGCCAGCAGCCATAATACAGGGGGCGGAGGAGAAAAACTGTTTTTT. Translated, it gives CASSHNTGGGGEKLFF.

J is TRBJ2-5 and V is TRBV5-8; 10 bases fit TRBD1. Germline V gives CDR1 SGHTS, CDR2 YDEGEE. V lost 4 bases and J lost 5; bases outside the gene matches: 8. The CDR3 contains 15 residues. CDR3 protein: CASSRGQGVGETQYF. CDR3 DNA: TGTGCCAGCAGCAGAGGACAGGGGGTTGGGGAGACCCAGTACTTC.

The gene calls are TRBV11-2 and TRBJ1-4; 9 positions match TRBD1. J was trimmed by 2 bases and V by 4 bases; bases with no gene match: 5. This CDR3 contains 16 residues. Germline CDR1 and CDR2: SGHAT and FQNNGV. CDR3 nucleotide sequence: TGTGCCAGCAGCTCGGGACAGGGCAGGACTAATGAAAAACTGTTTTTT. It translates to CASSSGQGRTNEKLFF.

The rearrangement uses TRBV7-7 and TRBJ2-7; 8 bases align to TRBD1. This CDR3 is built from 14 residues. Unmatched junction bases numbered 9, after V lost 5 bases and J lost 6 bases. Germline-derived CDR1 and CDR2 are SSHAT and FNYEAQ (reference sequence). CDR3 sequence: CASSPDQGASEQYF. CDR3 in DNA: TGTGCCAGCAGCCCCGACCAGGGGGCGTCCGAGCAGTACTTC.

V usage is TRBV4-2 and J usage is TRBJ2-3; no definite D call. The germline V gene has CDR1 LGHNA and CDR2 YNFKEQ. CDR3 size: 15 residues. Deletions cut 0 bases from V and 5 bases from J, with 12 bases between. CDR3 in DNA: TGTGCCAGCAGCCAAGAGGTCCAGACTTTAGATACGCAGTATTTT. It encodes CASSQEVQTLDTQYF.